Listed here is a single TCR beta chain. No antigen is known for it. No base-level quality is on record; no much larger clone is a single base apart. These data belong to a study of neoadjuvant anti-PD-1 for oral cavity cancer (dated by TCRdb to the early 2020s). About the investigation overall: Three to four biweekly doses of nivolumab at 3 mg/kg were mostly administered to patients before curative-intent surgical resection. Patients who did not progress were given a fourth nivolumab dose at about day 43 and had definitive surgical resection on days 50-56. Patients with complete response, partial response or stable disease by RECIST 1.1 were defined as responders, whereas patients with progression were defined as non-responders. The parent correlative cohort included under 15 patients, with an approximately 35% response rate. Overall study outcomes, separate from this receptor: After neoadjuvant nivolumab, non-responders showed significantly higher T cell clonality (Gini index) in PBMCs than responders did. Only a few patients per response group were included in the TCR analyses, and the authors called for validation in larger cohorts. A higher pretreatment blood Treg/Th17 ratio correlated with both higher pretreatment blood TCRbeta clonality and lower post-treatment tumor TCRbeta clonality.

Sample time point, as interpreted from the label and publication: before neoadjuvant nivolumab. Patients were newly diagnosed with stage II-IVA oral cavity squamous cell carcinoma and had received no prior systemic or radiation treatment. The cohort was composed of patients with HPV-negative, locally advanced oral cavity squamous cell carcinoma. No culture maintenance or expansion was done, as the peripheral blood mononuclear cells went straight to analysis. The samples were obtained from a longitudinal correlative study of a single-arm phase II trial testing neoadjuvant nivolumab in oral cavity squamous cell carcinoma. Subject-matched pre- and post-treatment PBMCs and tumors from three responders and three non-responders were subjected to genomic DNA-based TCRbeta sequencing. Peripheral blood mononuclear cells were collected before nivolumab treatment and again after treatment, at the time of surgery. Genomic DNA was isolated from PBMCs using the Maxwell RSC DNA from Cells kit.

For deep sequencing of PBMC libraries, mostly around 480 ng of input genomic DNA was used, and six replicates were run per sample. The immunoSEQ hsTCRbeta kit was used to prepare TCRbeta libraries, following the manufacturer's instructions. The finished libraries were brought together in one pool at 3 to 3.5 nM, which was then read using an Illumina NovaSeq 6000 S4 flow cell. On the study's bioinformatics: The immunoSEQ Analyzer handled quality control and preprocessing of the raw data. The analysis was limited to productive rearrangements, and each clonotype was defined by a unique CDR3 amino acid sequence. Using the R package tcR, the researchers computed the Gini-Simpson index as their estimate of repertoire clonality. Gini indices were compared with Student's t test, and associations with tumor size change were assessed by Pearson correlation. Entries here come from immuneACCESS through TCRdb and include only in-frame sequences with V and J called. Some clones fail to appear in such tables; in the studies checked, an unresolved V gene covers under half of the shortfall, and the cause of the remainder is unknown. V and J calls and clone size are given by that table; D and trimming were obtained from the DNA. In all, the sample holds about 81,000 clones, and approximately 80% of those were seen once. Approximately 3.4% of the sample is held by the ten biggest clonotypes.

The sequencing used PBMCs, collected before nivolumab (anti-PD-1) treatment. This receptor was taken from a person aged 40 to 85 with oral cavity squamous cell carcinoma.

The DNA sequence is TGTGCCTGGAGTGTGGGAGGCGGCATTCAGTACTTC. It codes for CAWSVGGGIQYF. The rearranged chain carries TRBV30 and TRBJ2-4; the D gene is perhaps TRBD2, on 6 matching bases. Trimming costs V 0 bases and J 9 bases, and their ends lie 9 bases apart. Taken from the germline V gene (reference sequence), the CDR1 and CDR2 loops are GTSNPN and SVGIG. From the cysteine through the phenylalanine, the CDR3 covers 12 amino acids. Kept here is only the CDR3 DNA, which spans 36 bases and is read in frame from base 1. The CDR3, completed at both ends by the reference TRBV30 and TRBJ2-4 genes, gives the full variable domain SQTIHQWPATLVQPVGSPLSLECTVEGTSNPNLYWYRQAAGRGLQLLFYSVGIGQISSEVPQNLSASRPQDRQFILSSKKLLLSDSGFYLCAWSVGGGIQYFGAGTRLSVL.